The clone carrying this T cell receptor beta chain came up a few times. The germline CDR1 and CDR2 sequences are SGHTA and FQGNSA. CDR3 size: 13 residues. Trimming took off 5 bases at V and 6 bases at J, with 14 bases between the two ends. TCRdb re-derived calls from the 5' RACE reads in MiXCR, one entry per CDR3 protein. The sample shows about 64,000 distinct CDR3 sequences, 20% to 25% of them seen only once. Sequenced input: memory CD4+ T cells sorted from a lymph node. Subset described: memory CD4+ T cells, CD4+CD45RO+CD25-. The chain joins TRBV7-2 to TRBJ2-7; D is ambiguous. The clonotype comes from a female donor with breast cancer. As DNA, the CDR3 is TGTGCCAGCAGCCCCCCTTCGGCCACCGAGCAGTACTTC. This sequence encodes CASSPPSATEQYF.